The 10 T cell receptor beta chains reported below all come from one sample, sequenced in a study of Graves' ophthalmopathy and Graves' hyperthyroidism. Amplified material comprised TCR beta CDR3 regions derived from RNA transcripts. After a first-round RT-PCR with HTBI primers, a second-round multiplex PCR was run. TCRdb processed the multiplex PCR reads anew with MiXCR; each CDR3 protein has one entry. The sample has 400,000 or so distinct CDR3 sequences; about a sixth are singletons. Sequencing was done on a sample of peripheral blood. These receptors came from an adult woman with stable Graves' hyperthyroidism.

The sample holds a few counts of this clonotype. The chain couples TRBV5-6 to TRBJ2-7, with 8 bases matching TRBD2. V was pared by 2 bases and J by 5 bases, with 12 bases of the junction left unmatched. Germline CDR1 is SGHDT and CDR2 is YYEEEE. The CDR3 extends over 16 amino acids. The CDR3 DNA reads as TGTGCCAGCAGCTTTGGGGCTAGCGGGCCACACCACGAGCAGTACTTC. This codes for CASSFGASGPHHEQYF.

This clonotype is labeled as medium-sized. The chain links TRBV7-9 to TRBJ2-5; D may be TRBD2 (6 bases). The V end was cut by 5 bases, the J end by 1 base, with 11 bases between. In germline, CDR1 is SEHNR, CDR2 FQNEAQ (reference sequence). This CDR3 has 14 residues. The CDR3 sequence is CASSVGGTQETQYF. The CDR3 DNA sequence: TGTGCCAGCAGCGTAGGAGGGACCCAAGAGACCCAGTACTTC.

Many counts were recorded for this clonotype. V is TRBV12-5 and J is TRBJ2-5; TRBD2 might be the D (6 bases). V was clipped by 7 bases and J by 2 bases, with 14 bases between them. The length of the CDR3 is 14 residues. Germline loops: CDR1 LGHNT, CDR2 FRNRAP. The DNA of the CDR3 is TGTGCTAGTGTCCTATGGGGGGAACAAGAGACCCAGTACTTC. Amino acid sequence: CASVLWGEQETQYF.

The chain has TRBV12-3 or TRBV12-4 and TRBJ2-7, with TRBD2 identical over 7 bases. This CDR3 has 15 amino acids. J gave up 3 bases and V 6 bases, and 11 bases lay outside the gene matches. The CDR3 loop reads CASSDAGDWVYEQYF. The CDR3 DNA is TGTGCCAGCAGCGACGCGGGGGATTGGGTCTACGAGCAGTACTTC.

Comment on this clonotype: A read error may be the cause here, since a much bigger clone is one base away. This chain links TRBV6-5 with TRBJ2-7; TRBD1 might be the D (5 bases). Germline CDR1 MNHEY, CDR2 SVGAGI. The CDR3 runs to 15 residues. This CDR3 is CASSYGAAGHYEQHF. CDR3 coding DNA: TGTGCCAGCAGTTACGGGGCCGCCGGACACTACGAGCAGCACTTC.

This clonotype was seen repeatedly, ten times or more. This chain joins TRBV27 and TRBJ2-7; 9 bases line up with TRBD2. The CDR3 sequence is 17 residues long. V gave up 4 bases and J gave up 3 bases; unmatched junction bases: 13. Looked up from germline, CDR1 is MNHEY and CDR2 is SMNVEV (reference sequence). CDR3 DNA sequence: TGTGCCAGCAGTTCCCACGTAATAGGACTAGCGCACTACGAGCAGTACTTC. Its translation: CASSSHVIGLAHYEQYF.

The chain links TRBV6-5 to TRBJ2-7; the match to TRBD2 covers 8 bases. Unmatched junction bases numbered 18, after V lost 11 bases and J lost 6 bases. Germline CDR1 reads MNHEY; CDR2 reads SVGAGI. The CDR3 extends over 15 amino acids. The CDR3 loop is CAGCYSWTSHGEQYF. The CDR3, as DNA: TGTGCCGGCTGTTACTCTTGGACTAGCCACGGCGAGCAGTACTTC.

The DNA of the CDR3 is TGCAGTGCTAGGAAGGGGGCGGGTGGGGCCAACGTCCTGACTTTC. The encoded protein is CSARKGAGGANVLTF. This chain uses TRBV20-1 with TRBJ2-6, with 7 bases fitting TRBD1. There are 15 residues in the CDR3. Germline lookup yields CDR1 DFQATT and CDR2 SNEGSKA (reference sequence). Trimming removed 3 bases from V and 3 bases from J; junction bases left unmatched: 5.

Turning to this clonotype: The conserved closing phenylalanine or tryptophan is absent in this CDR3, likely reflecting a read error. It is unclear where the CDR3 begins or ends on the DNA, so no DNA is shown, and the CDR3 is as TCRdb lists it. CDR3 region: CASSLSPAMNTEACL. The genes are TRBV12-3 or TRBV12-4 and TRBJ1-1. The length of the CDR3 is 15 amino acids, counting both ends.

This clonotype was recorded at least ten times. The CDR3 protein is CAWILAGGRQETQYF. The CDR3 DNA is TGTGCCTGGATATTGGCGGGCGGGAGGCAAGAGACCCAGTACTTC. The rearrangement links TRBV30 to TRBJ2-5; TRBD2 agrees at 8 bases. The CDR3 is 15 residues long. CDR1 is GTSNPN and CDR2 is SVGIG in the germline V gene (reference sequence). V lost 4 bases and J lost 2; bases outside the gene matches: 9. The full variable domain, completed using reference TRBV30 and TRBJ2-5, is SQTIHQWPATLVQPVGSPLSLECTVEGTSNPNLYWYRQAAGRGLQLLFYSVGIGQISSEVPQNLSASRPQDRQFILSSKKLLLSDSGFYLCAWILAGGRQETQYFGPGTRLLVL.